This T cell receptor (beta chain) derives from a study of T cell responses to AZD1222 COVID-19 vaccine. The study's findings and limits: Breadth and depth of Spike-specific TCRs rose after two AZD1222 doses. Researchers report vaccine-associated CD4 TCRs spanning spike, with dominance at 160-218 and 743-854. Repertoires were sampled only after the peak T cell response.

Pooling of second doses given at about 4 or about 12 weeks was done. A note on this clone: Antigen: not known.

TCRdb keeps only in-frame clones here, not all; method: immunoSEQ multiplex PCR. This table has tens of thousands of clones, over 70% appearing once. The germline CDR1 and CDR2 sequences are KGHSH and LQKENI. The V gene lost 3 bases and the J gene lost 2 bases, with 7 bases spanning the gap. The CDR3 extends over 14 amino acids. V is TRBV18 and J is TRBJ2-2; D unclear. The TCR sequence derives from an adult who received the AZD1222 COVID-19 vaccine. Sequencing was performed on peripheral blood, taken 28 days after the second AZD1222 dose. The CDR3 reads CASSPNDNTGELFF. The CDR3 DNA follows: TGTGCCAGCTCACCCAACGATAACACCGGGGAGCTGTTTTTT.